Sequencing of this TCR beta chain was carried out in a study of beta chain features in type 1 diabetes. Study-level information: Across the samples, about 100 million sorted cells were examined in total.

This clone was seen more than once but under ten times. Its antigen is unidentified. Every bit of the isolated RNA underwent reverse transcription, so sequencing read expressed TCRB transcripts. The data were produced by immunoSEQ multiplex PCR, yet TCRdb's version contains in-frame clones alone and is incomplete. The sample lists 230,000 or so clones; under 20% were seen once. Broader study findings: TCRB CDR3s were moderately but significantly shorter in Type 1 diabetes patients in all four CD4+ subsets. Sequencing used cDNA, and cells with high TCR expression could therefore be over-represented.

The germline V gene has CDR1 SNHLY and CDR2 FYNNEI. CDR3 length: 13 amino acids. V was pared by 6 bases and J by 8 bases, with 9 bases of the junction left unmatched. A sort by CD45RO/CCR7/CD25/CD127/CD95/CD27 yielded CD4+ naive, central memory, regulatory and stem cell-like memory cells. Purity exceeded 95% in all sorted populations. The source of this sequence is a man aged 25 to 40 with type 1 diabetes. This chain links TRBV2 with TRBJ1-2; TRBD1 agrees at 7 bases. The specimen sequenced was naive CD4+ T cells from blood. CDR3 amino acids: CASRRTGEEGYTF. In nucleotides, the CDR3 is TGTGCCAGCAGGAGAACAGGGGAAGAAGGCTACACCTTC.